This TCR beta chain stems from a study of T cells in Graves' hyperthyroidism and ophthalmopathy. Broader study findings: The majority of expanded thyroid clonotypes above 0.001 also appeared in blood.

TCR beta CDR3 region amplification was performed from RNA transcripts. In the first-round RT-PCR of the TCR CDR3, the HTBI primer set was used. TCRdb reprocessed the multiplex PCR reads with MiXCR, giving one entry per CDR3 protein. This repertoire shows some 550,000 distinct CDR3 sequences, less than 25% found once; its top ten account for 26%. This clonotype was found many times. Its specificity is not known. Stable hyperthyroidism: no ophthalmopathy progression over 18 months of follow-up. Uncontrolled infection, other autoimmune disease, pregnancy and lactation each barred patients from inclusion. Between the trimmed V and J ends, which lost 4 bases and 5 bases, there was a span of 14 bases. Germline V gives CDR1 MNHEY, CDR2 SMNVEV (reference sequence). The CDR3 is made up of 14 amino acids.

The chain has TRBV27 and TRBJ2-5; tentatively, D is TRBD1 (5 bases). The sequenced sample was blood. This clonotype was obtained from a man between 18 and 29 years old with Graves' hyperthyroidism. The DNA of the CDR3 is TGTGCCAGCAGTTCTGATCCCCCAGGGGAGACCCAGTACTTC. The encoded protein is CASSSDPPGETQYF.